This TCR beta chain was found in a study of early T cells in non-severe SARS-CoV-2 infection. The wider study: Alpha and beta chains were unpaired, from unsorted whole-blood bulk RNA. Study-level points and caveats: Using VDJdb, the matching emphasized anti-spike CD8 responses while missing private and CD4 specificities.

Germline trimming cut 6 bases from V and 7 bases from J; bases unmatched to any gene: 18. This CDR3 comprises 17 residues. The TCR library protocol was used to attach unique molecular identifiers. These identifiers were attached to individual cDNA molecules. Via MiXCR, TCRdb re-called the 5' RACE reads, giving one row per CDR3 protein. Among some 63,000 distinct CDR3 sequences listed, over 10% were seen once. Regarding this clonotype: Its antigen is as yet unknown.

The sequence derives from an adult who was a healthcare worker with PCR-confirmed SARS-CoV-2 infection or an uninfected control (not recorded which). The rearrangement joins TRBV12-3 or TRBV12-4 to TRBJ1-1, with 9 bases aligning to TRBD1. The sequenced material came from whole blood. CDR3 sequence (DNA): TGTGCCAGCAGCCCAAATACTCGGACAGGGGCCGCGGATGAAGCTTTCTTT. This codes for CASSPNTRTGAADEAFF.